The following is a T cell receptor (beta chain) sequence with its context. The antigen remains unidentified. The PCR used 60 Vbeta and 13 Jbeta primers. Sequencing used immunoSEQ multiplex PCR; TCRdb keeps in-frame clones, though not all of them. This sample yields over 130,000 clones, of which 82% are seen a single time; less than 3% belongs to the top ten. This record belongs to a study of cytomegalovirus exposure and HLA in healthy donors. Study observations and caveats: In terms of immune exposure information, only CMV serostatus was available.

Healthy people donating bone marrow made up the donors. Material: PBMCs. This TCR was recovered from a male donor in good health and CMV-seronegative.

This chain's CDR3 is CASSLDQGWYEQYF. The CDR3 nucleotides read TGCGCCAGCAGCTTGGACCAGGGGTGGTACGAGCAGTACTTC. The chain carries TRBV5-1 and TRBJ2-7; D is perhaps TRBD1 (6 bases). This CDR3 region has 14 residues. V was pared by 0 bases and J by 4 bases, with 11 bases between. CDR1 is SGHRS and CDR2 is YFSETQ in the germline V gene.